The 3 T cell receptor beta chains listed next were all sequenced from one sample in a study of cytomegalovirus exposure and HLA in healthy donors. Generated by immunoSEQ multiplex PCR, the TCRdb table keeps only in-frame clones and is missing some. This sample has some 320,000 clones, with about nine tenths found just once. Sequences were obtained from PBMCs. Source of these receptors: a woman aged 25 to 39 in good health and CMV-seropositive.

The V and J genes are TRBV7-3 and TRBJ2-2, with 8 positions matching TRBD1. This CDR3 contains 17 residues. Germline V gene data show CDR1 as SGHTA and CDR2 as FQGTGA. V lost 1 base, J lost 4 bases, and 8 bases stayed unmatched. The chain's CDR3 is CASSLNPPGGVTGELFF. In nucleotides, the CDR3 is TGTGCCAGCAGCTTAAACCCTCCAGGGGGCGTCACCGGGGAGCTGTTTTTT.

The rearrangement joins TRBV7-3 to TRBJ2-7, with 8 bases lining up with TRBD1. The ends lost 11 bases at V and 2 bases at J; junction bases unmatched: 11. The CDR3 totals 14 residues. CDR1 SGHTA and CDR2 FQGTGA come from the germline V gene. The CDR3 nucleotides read TGTGCCGGTGATAGGGGGACAGGAGCCTACGAGCAGTACTTC. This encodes CAGDRGTGAYEQYF.

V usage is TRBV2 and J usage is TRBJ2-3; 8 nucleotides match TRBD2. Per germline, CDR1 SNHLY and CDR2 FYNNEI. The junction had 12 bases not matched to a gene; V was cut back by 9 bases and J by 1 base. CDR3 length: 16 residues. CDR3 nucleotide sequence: TGTGCCAGTCAGGGGAATGCGGGGGGTGGCACAGATACGCAGTATTTT. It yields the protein CASQGNAGGGTDTQYF.